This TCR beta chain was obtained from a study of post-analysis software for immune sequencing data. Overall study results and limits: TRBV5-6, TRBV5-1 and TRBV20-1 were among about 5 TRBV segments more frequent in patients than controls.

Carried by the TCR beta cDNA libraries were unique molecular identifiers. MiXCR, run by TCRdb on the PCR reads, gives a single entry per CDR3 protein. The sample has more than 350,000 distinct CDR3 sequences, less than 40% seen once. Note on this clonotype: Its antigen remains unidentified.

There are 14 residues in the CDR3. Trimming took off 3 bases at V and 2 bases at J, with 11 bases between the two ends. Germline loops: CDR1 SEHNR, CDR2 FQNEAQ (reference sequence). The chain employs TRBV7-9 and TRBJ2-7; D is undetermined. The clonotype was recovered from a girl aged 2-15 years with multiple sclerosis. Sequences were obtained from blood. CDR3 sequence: CASSFLSATYEQYF. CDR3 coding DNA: TGTGCCAGCAGCTTCCTCAGCGCAACCTACGAGCAGTACTTC.